The 14 T cell receptor beta chains listed next were all sequenced from one sample in a study of T cells after yellow fever vaccination. TCRdb re-called the 5' RACE reads through MiXCR, storing one row per CDR3 protein. In the table there are 310,000 or so distinct CDR3 sequences, approximately 3.9% of which are singletons. The material sequenced was PBMCs, taken on the day of the yellow fever booster vaccination. The receptors here all came from a man aged 18-30 years who received the YFV17D yellow fever vaccine.

This clonotype was seen repeatedly, ten times or more. The J gene is TRBJ1-1, the V gene TRBV10-3; the D is unclear. The V end lost 0 bases, the J end lost 0 bases, and 11 bases lay between the germline ends. The germline CDR1 and CDR2 sequences are ENHRY and SYGVKD. The length of the CDR3 is 16 residues. The CDR3 nucleotides are TGTGCCATCAGTGAGTCGATGAGCAGCATGAACACTGAAGCTTTCTTT. Translation: CAISESMSSMNTEAFF.

This clonotype was detected many times. The V gene is TRBV29-1, the J gene TRBJ1-4, with a tentative D call TRBD1 (6 bases). The CDR3 runs 17 residues. Deletions cut 7 bases from V and 0 bases from J, with 21 bases between. The germline gives CDR1 SQVTM, CDR2 ANQGSEA. This chain's CDR3 is CSAARVGDNPTNEKLFF. The CDR3, as DNA: TGCAGCGCCGCCCGAGTAGGGGACAACCCAACTAATGAAAAACTGTTTTTT.

This clonotype has only a few counts. The rearrangement links TRBV10-3 to TRBJ1-1; D is unclear. This CDR3 has 14 residues. V was pared by 4 bases and J by 1 base, with 10 bases between. Germline values: CDR1 ENHRY, CDR2 SYGVKD. The CDR3 sequence: CAISAGTANTEAFF. The CDR3 bases are TGTGCCATCAGTGCCGGCACAGCGAACACTGAAGCTTTCTTT.

This clonotype was seen at least ten times. The chain couples TRBV3-1 to TRBJ1-2, with unresolved D. The germline V gene encodes CDR1 LGHDT and CDR2 YNNKEL (reference sequence). This CDR3 contains 15 residues. Trimming removed 3 bases from V and 2 bases from J, with 13 bases in between. The CDR3 here is CASSHHTAMNYGYTF. In DNA form, the CDR3 reads TGTGCCAGCAGCCACCACACAGCGATGAACTATGGCTACACCTTC.

This clonotype was observed at least ten times. The chain recombines TRBV7-2 with TRBJ2-3; TRBD1 matches at 10 bases. Germline V lookup: CDR1 SGHTA, CDR2 FQGNSA. The CDR3 is 14 amino acids. The V gene end was trimmed by 4 bases and the J gene end by 10 bases; junction bases not matched to a gene: 8. This chain's CDR3 is CASSSGQGEGAQYF. CDR3 nucleotide sequence: TGTGCCAGCAGCTCCGGACAGGGGGAAGGTGCGCAGTATTTT.

This clonotype was counted at least ten times. CDR3 nucleotides: TGCGCCAGCAGCCAAGATCTCAGGCCCCCAACCCCTAATCAGCCCCAGCATTTT. It yields the protein CASSQDLRPPTPNQPQHF. The chain uses TRBV4-1 and TRBJ1-5; unclear D gene. The CDR3 contains 18 residues. Per germline, CDR1 MGHRA and CDR2 YSYEKL. The V gene lost 0 bases and the J gene lost 4 bases, with 19 bases spanning the gap.

The chain joins TRBV6-5 to TRBJ1-1, with 8 positions matching TRBD1. Trimming cost V 0 bases and J 3 bases; bases outside gene matches: 3. This CDR3 is built from 15 residues. Germline V CDR1 and CDR2: MNHEY, SVGAGI. CDR3 loop: CASSYSGTGDTEAFF. In nucleotides, the CDR3 is TGTGCCAGCAGTTACTCCGGGACAGGAGACACTGAAGCTTTCTTT.

Concerning this clonotype: A much larger clonotype is one base distant, so this may be a read error. This rearrangement joins TRBV7-2 to TRBJ2-5, with TRBD2 identical over 10 bases. CDR1 and CDR2 from the germline V gene are SGHTA and FQGNSA. The CDR3 extends over 15 amino acids. This CDR3 is CASTVSGGARETKYF. The CDR3 nucleotides are TGTGCCAGCACCGTAAGCGGGGGGGCCCGAGAGACCAAGTACTTC.

This clonotype was recorded many times. The CDR3 sequence is CASASSYEQFF. The CDR3 DNA sequence: TGTGCTAGTGCCTCCTCATATGAGCAGTTCTTC. The chain is built from TRBV12-5 and TRBJ2-1; D ambiguous. The V end was cut by 7 bases, the J end by 8 bases, with 9 bases between. The CDR3 contains 11 residues. The germline CDR1 and CDR2 sequences are LGHNT and FRNRAP. The complete variable domain, with remaining parts taken from reference TRBV12-5 and TRBJ2-1, reads DARVTQTPRHKVTEMGQEVTMRCQPILGHNTVFWYRQTMMQGLELLAYFRNRAPLDDSGMPKDRFSAEMPDATLATLKIQPSEPRDSAVYFCASASSYEQFFGPGTRLTVL.

The chain links TRBV5-4 to TRBJ2-3; 16 bases match TRBD2. V lost 4 bases to trimming and J lost 6 bases; unmatched junction nucleotides: 11. Germline V gene data show CDR1 as SGHNT and CDR2 as YYREEE (reference sequence). The length of the CDR3 is 18 residues. The CDR3 sequence is CASSPGLAGGPGSDTQYF. The CDR3 DNA reads as TGTGCCAGCAGCCCGGGACTAGCGGGGGGGCCGGGGTCGGATACGCAGTATTTT.

This clonotype was found many times. The gene calls are TRBV7-2 and TRBJ2-5, with 10 bases lining up with TRBD2. This CDR3 is built from 16 residues. The J segment lost 0 bases and the V segment lost 4 bases, leaving 5 bases of the junction unmatched. Germline V gene lookup returns CDR1 SGHTA and CDR2 FQGNSA. The CDR3 sequence: CASSSQAGGHQETQYF. The CDR3 DNA follows: TGTGCCAGCAGCTCCCAAGCGGGGGGGCACCAAGAGACCCAGTACTTC.

In this sample, this clonotype turned up a few times. This chain connects TRBV10-3 to TRBJ1-1; 10 bases fit TRBD1. V shed 8 bases, J shed 4 bases, and the junction held 7 bases outside the gene matches. Germline CDR1 reads ENHRY; CDR2 reads SYGVKD. The CDR3 runs to 14 residues. The CDR3 here is CAIGDGTGVTEAFF. In nucleotides, the CDR3 is TGTGCCATCGGGGACGGGACAGGGGTCACTGAAGCTTTCTTT.

In this sample, this clonotype turned up many times. The chain carries TRBV2 and TRBJ2-7; TRBD1 matches 7 bases. CDR1 is SNHLY, CDR2 FYNNEI, per germline. This CDR3 comprises 16 residues. Losses at the gene ends were 6 bases for V and 5 bases for J; bases not matched to a gene: 16. The CDR3: CASSATRDSHTHEQYV. The CDR3 nucleotides read TGTGCCAGCAGCGCCACCCGGGACAGCCACACGCACGAGCAGTACGTC.

This clonotype showed up many times. The genes are TRBV7-2 and TRBJ1-2; perhaps TRBD1 as D (5 bases). V dropped 3 bases and J dropped 1 base, with 9 bases sitting between them. The CDR3 is 14 residues long. Germline V lookup: CDR1 SGHTA, CDR2 FQGNSA. The chain's CDR3 is CASSFLDINYGYTF. CDR3 DNA: TGTGCCAGCAGCTTCCTGGACATTAACTATGGCTACACCTTC.